The rows below give T cell receptor beta chains drawn from one sample of a study of T cell repertoires in cytomegalovirus infection. In TCRdb, the reads were re-called with MiXCR into one record per CDR3 protein. The table has about 490,000 distinct CDR3 sequences, about 25% seen once. Sequencing used PBMCs. The receptor set was obtained from a human donor in good health (CMV status not recorded). Some clones in this sample may be carry-over from other donors' samples. Each CDR3 is given without its conserved first and last residue. The D gene is left open where the match is weak. Clone size, where shown, is once, few, many, or a class for clones that have expanded.

V gene	J gene	CDR3 length	clone size	D gene	CDR3 protein
TRBV12-3/TRBV12-4	TRBJ1-1	11	few	.	ASSPGTTTAPF
TRBV12-3/TRBV12-4	TRBJ1-5	14	many	TRBD1	ASSASSGTVNQPQH
TRBV28	TRBJ2-2	12	.	TRBD1	ATRDRGRGGELF
TRBV18	TRBJ2-4	12	few	.	ASSPPAGENIQY
TRBV7-2	TRBJ2-7	14	many	.	ASSLTATKASYEQY
TRBV19	TRBJ2-1	13	once	.	ASSIRDVGYNEQF
TRBV9	TRBJ1-2	13	.	.	ASSPQGRVNYGYT
TRBV28	TRBJ2-1	12	many	.	ASTTPNYYNEQF
TRBV6-2/TRBV6-3	TRBJ2-3	13	few	TRBD2	ASLASGMGTDTQY
TRBV7-2	TRBJ1-2	13	many	.	ASTPIRGTDYGYT
TRBV18	TRBJ2-1	11	.	TRBD1	ASSSTGGVEQF
TRBV27	TRBJ1-2	13	.	TRBD1	ASSPYSGTVRGYT
TRBV6-6	TRBJ2-5	15	few	TRBD2	ASSYGTSGRAGETQY
TRBV4-1	TRBJ2-5	12	.	.	ASSQDESRETQY
TRBV7-9	TRBJ2-7	13	.	.	ASSTFPLNPGEQY
TRBV7-2	TRBJ1-1	12	few	.	ASSSYSDGTEAF
TRBV25-1	TRBJ1-2	13	.	.	ASSDRGGRTHGYT
TRBV12-3/TRBV12-4	TRBJ1-2	11	.	TRBD1	ASQGQARRGYT
TRBV15	TRBJ2-1	14	.	.	ATSRGTTGKYNEQF
TRBV4-2	TRBJ2-5	13	.	.	ASSQMTDTQETQY
TRBV6-6	TRBJ2-3	12	few	.	ASNGPRRSDTQY
TRBV7-2	TRBJ2-6	14	many	.	ASSPQQIPGANVLT